Listed below are T cell receptor beta chains from one sample, sequenced in a study of vaccination and CD4 T cells after COVID-19. Antigens for these TCRs are unknown. In TCRdb, the PCR reads were re-called with MiXCR into one record per CDR3 protein. The profile shows fewer than 20,000 distinct CDR3 sequences, over 70% of them singletons. Source material: CD4+ T cells from blood, cultured in vitro. The receptors stem from a human donor who had recovered from COVID-19. Each CDR3 is given with its conserved first and last residue. D genes are given only for firm matches. Only part of the rows carry a size: once, few, many, or a class if the clone is expanded.

>few|15|NA|TRBV6-4|TRBJ2-1
TGTGCCAGCAGCCCTGGGCGGGACTCCTACAATGAGCAGTTCTTC
CASSPGRDSYNEQFF
>NA|15|NA|TRBV21-1|TRBJ2-5
TGTGCCAGCAGCAATAAATGCGCCTCCGTTTGGACCCAGTACTTC
CASSNKCASVWTQYF
>NA|13|NA|TRBV2|TRBJ1-5
TGTGCCAGCAGACTCACAGGCAATCAGCCCCAGCATTTT
CASRLTGNQPQHF
>NA|9|NA|TRBV21-1|TRBJ2-3
TGTGCCCGATATCATACGCAGTATTTT
CARYHTQYF
>NA|14|NA|TRBV6-2/TRBV6-3|TRBJ2-5
TGTGCCAGCAAGAAGACAGACTGGCGAGAGACCCAGTACTTC
CASKKTDWRETQYF
>once|15|NA|TRBV7-9|TRBJ2-3
TGTGCCAGCAGCTTAGGGATAGGGGTCACAGATACGCAGTATTTT
CASSLGIGVTDTQYF
>NA|11|NA|TRBV6-1|TRBJ1-1
TGTGCCAGCTTATGGGGACTTGAAGCTTTCTTT
CASLWGLEAFF
>NA|19|TRBD2|TRBV20-1|TRBJ2-2
TGCAGTGCTAGCCGTCTCGGACTAGCGGGAGAGGGTGGCACCGGGGAGCTGTTTTTT
CSASRLGLAGEGGTGELFF
>NA|17|NA|TRBV19|TRBJ2-7
TGTGCCAGTAGCCACACCCGTAAGCTGACCAGCTCCTACGAGCAGTACTTC
CASSHTRKLTSSYEQYF
>NA|15|NA|TRBV27|TRBJ1-6
TGTGCCAGCAGTTCTCAGCAGGGCAATAATTCACCCCTCCACTTT
CASSSQQGNNSPLHF
>NA|15|NA|TRBV6-2/TRBV6-3|TRBJ1-3
TGTGCCAGCAGAAGTAGTGCGGTCTCTGGAAACACCATATATTTT
CASRSSAVSGNTIYF
>NA|15|TRBD2|TRBV19|TRBJ2-7
TGTGCCAGCAAAAATCGGGGGGGTAGGTCCGACGAGCAGTACTTC
CASKNRGGRSDEQYF
>few|14|NA|TRBV6-2/TRBV6-3|TRBJ2-5
TGTGCCAGCAGCTTAAGTGGACTCCAAGAGACCCAGTACTTC
CASSLSGLQETQYF
>NA|13|NA|TRBV19|TRBJ1-1
TGTGCCAGTAAATTAGTACCGAACACTGAAGCTTTCTTT
CASKLVPNTEAFF
>NA|16|NA|TRBV6-1|TRBJ1-5
TGTGCCAGCAGCCGTACAGGGAACGCAATCAATCAGCCCCAGCATTTT
CASSRTGNAINQPQHF
>NA|15|TRBD2|TRBV11-2|TRBJ2-5
TGTGCCAGCAGCTCGGGACTAGCGGGAGTGGGGACCCAGTACTTC
CASSSGLAGVGTQYF
>NA|15|TRBD1|TRBV28|TRBJ2-7
TGTGCCAGCAGTTCATCAGACAGGGGCCTCTACGAGCAGTACTTC
CASSSSDRGLYEQYF
>NA|13|NA|TRBV12-3/TRBV12-4|TRBJ1-2
TGTGCCAGCAGTTTCAGGAATAACTATGGCTACACCTTC
CASSFRNNYGYTF
>NA|14|NA|TRBV30|TRBJ2-2
TGTGCCTGGAGTGTTAAGGACCCCACCGGGGAGCTGTTTTTT
CAWSVKDPTGELFF
>once|14|TRBD2|TRBV20-1|TRBJ2-7
TGCAGTGCTGGGGTTTCTAGCGGGAGTAACGAGCAGTACTTC
CSAGVSSGSNEQYF
>NA|12|TRBD1|TRBV24-1|TRBJ1-1
TGTGCCACCAGTGGGTGGACAGGTGAAGCTTTCTTT
CATSGWTGEAFF
>NA|17|NA|TRBV5-3|TRBJ2-7
TGTGCCAGAAGCTTACGCCAGGGGACGGACGGTTCCGACGAGCAGTACTTC
CARSLRQGTDGSDEQYF